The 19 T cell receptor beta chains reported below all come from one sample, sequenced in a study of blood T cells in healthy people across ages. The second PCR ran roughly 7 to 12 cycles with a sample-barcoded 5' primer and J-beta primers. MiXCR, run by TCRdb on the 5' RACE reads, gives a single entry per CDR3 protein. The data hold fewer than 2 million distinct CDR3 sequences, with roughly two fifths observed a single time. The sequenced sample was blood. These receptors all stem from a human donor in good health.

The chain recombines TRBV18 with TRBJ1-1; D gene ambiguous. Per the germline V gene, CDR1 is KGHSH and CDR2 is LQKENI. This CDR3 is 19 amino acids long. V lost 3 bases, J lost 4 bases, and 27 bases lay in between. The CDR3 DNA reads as TGTGCCAGCTCACCTCTCCGGGCCCACCGAGAGAGAACAAGCACTGAAGCTTTCTTT. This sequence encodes CASSPLRAHRERTSTEAFF.

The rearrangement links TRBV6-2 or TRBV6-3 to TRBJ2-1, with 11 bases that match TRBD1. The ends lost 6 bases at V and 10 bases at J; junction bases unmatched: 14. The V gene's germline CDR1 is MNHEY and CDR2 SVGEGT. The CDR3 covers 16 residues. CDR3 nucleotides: TGTGCCAGCAGAGAACCGGACAGGGGGCCACCGAGGGAGCAGTTCTTC. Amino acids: CASREPDRGPPREQFF.

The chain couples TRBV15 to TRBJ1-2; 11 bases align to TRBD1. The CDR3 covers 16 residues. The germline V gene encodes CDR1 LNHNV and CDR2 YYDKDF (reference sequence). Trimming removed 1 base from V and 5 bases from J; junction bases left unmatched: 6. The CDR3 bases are TGTGCCACCAGCAGAGGAGGGACAGGGGGAGGATATGGCTACACCTTC. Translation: CATSRGGTGGGYGYTF.

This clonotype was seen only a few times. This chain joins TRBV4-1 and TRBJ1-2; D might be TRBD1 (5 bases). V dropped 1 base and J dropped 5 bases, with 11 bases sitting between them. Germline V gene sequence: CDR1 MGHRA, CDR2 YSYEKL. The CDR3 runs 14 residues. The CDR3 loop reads CASSQAGRNYGYTF. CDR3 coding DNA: TGCGCCAGCAGCCAAGCGGGACGGAATTATGGCTACACCTTC.

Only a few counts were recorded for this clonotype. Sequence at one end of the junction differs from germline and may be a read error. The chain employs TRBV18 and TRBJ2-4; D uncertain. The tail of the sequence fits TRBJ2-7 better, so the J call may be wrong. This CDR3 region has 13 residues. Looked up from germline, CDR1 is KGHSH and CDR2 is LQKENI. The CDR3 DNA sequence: TGTGCCAGCCCACCATCCTCTCTCGGCGAGCAGTACTTC. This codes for CASPPSSLGEQYF.

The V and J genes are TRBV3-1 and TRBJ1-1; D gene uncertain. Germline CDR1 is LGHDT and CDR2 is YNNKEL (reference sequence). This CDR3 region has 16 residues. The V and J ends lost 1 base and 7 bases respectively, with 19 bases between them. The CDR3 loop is CASSQAYTVAANEAFF. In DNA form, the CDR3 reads TGTGCCAGCAGCCAAGCCTACACTGTGGCTGCCAATGAAGCTTTCTTT.

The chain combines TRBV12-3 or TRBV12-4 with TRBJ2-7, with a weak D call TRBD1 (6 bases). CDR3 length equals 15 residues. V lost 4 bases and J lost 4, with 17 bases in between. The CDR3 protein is CASSSISGDEYEQYF. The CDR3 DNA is TGTGCCAGCAGTTCCATATCAGGGGACGAATACGAGCAGTACTTC.

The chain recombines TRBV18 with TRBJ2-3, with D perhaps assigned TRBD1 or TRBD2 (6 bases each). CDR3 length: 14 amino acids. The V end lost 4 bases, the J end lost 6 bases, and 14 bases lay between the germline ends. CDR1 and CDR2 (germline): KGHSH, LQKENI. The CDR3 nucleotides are TGTGCCAGCTCACAAGTGGGGGGCTACGATACGCAGTATTTT. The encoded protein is CASSQVGGYDTQYF.

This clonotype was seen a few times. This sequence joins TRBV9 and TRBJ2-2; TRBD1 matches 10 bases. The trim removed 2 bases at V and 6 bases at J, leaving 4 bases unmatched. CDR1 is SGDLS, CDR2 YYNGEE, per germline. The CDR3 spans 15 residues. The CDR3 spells CASSVGTGDAGELFF. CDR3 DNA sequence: TGTGCCAGCAGCGTGGGGACAGGGGACGCCGGGGAGCTGTTTTTT.

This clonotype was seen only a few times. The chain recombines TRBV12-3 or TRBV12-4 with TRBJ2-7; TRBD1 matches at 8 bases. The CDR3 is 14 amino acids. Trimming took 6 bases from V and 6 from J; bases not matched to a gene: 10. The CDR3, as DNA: TGTGCCAGCAGAAGTCAGGGCAGGGGGCGCGAGCAGTACTTC. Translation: CASRSQGRGREQYF.

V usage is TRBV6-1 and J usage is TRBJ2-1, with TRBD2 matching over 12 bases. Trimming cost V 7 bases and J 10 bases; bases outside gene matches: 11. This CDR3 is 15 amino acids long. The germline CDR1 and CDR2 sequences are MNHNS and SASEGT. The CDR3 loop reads CASTRLAGAPLEQFF. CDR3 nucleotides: TGTGCCAGCACCAGACTAGCGGGGGCCCCCCTGGAGCAGTTCTTC.

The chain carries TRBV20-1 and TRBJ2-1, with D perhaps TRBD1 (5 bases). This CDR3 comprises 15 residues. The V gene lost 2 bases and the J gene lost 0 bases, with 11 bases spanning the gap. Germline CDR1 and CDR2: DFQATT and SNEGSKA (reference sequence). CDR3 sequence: CSARRRGSSYNEQFF. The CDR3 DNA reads TGCAGTGCTAGACGTAGGGGTAGCTCCTACAATGAGCAGTTCTTC.

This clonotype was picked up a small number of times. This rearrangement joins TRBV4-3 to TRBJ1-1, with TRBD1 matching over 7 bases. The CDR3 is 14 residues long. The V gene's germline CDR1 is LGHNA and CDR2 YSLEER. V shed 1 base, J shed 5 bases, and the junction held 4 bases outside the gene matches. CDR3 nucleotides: TGCGCCAGCAGCCAAGGACAGGGTTGGACTGAAGCTTTCTTT. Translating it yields CASSQGQGWTEAFF.

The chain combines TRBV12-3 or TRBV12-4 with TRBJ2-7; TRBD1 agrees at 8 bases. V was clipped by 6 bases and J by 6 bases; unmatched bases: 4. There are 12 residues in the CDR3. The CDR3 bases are TGTGCCAGCAGCCGCGGACAGGGCGAGCAGTACTTC. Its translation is CASSRGQGEQYF.

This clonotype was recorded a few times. The CDR3 DNA follows: TGTGCCAGCAGCCCCCGACAGGGGTTGGCAGATACGCAGTATTTT. This encodes CASSPRQGLADTQYF. This rearrangement joins TRBV6-4 to TRBJ2-3; 8 bases line up with TRBD1. Trimming at V came to 6 bases and at J to 4 bases, leaving 9 bases not matched to a gene. The CDR3 sequence is 15 residues long. Germline CDR1 reads MRHNA; CDR2 reads SNTAGT.

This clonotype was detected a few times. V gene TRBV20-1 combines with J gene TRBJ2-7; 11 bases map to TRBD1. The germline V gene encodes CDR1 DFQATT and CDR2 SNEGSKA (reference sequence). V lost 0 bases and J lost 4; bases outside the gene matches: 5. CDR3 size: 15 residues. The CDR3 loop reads CSARDPDRGLYEQYF. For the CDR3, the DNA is TGCAGTGCTAGAGATCCGGACAGGGGGCTGTACGAGCAGTACTTC.

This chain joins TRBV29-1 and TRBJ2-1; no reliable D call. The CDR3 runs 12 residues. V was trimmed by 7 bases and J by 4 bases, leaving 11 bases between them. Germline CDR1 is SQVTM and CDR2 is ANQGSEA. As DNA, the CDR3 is TGCAGCGGAAGAAGTAGTTACAATGAGCAGTTCTTC. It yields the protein CSGRSSYNEQFF.

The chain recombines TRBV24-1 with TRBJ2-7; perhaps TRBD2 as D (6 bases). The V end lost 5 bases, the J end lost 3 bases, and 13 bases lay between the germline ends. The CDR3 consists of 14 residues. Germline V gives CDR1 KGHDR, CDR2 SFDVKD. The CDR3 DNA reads TGTGCCACCAGTGCCCCGGGGGATCGCTACGAGCAGTACTTC. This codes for CATSAPGDRYEQYF.

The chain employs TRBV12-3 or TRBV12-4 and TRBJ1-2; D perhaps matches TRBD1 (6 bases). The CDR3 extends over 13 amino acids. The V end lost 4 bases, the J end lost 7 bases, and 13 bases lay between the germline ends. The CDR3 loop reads CASSSQGLIGYTF. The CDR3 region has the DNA TGTGCCAGCAGTTCACAGGGATTGATTGGCTACACCTTC.